The 8 T cell receptor beta chains presented below share a single source sample, sequenced in a study of T cells expressing NK-cell markers. TCRdb re-called the 5' RACE reads; every CDR3 protein appears as one record, without DNA. This listing includes 350,000 to 450,000 distinct CDR3 sequences. Sequences were obtained from blood T cells: a sorted CD56 or NKG2C T cell subset, CD4+ or CD8+ T cells, or bulk PBMC T cells (not recorded which). Receptors were obtained from a man between 18 and 69 years old in good health.

The V call is TRBV29-1, the J call TRBJ2-3; absent DNA, TCRdb's TRBD2 call cannot be checked. Germline CDR1 reads SQVTM; CDR2 reads ANQGSEA. This CDR3 is built from 12 residues. CDR3: CSSTRGSDTQYF.

The rearrangement links TRBV7-9 to TRBJ2-7; checking the TCRdb D call of TRBD2 is not possible without DNA. This CDR3 spans 14 amino acids. Per the germline V gene, CDR1 is SEHNR and CDR2 is FQNEAQ (reference sequence). The CDR3: CASSLRGAPYEQYF.

The chain combines TRBV7-2 with TRBJ1-5; TCRdb's D gene call, TRBD1, goes unchecked for lack of DNA. The CDR3 contains 15 residues. CDR1 and CDR2 from the germline V gene are SGHTA and FQGNSA. CDR3 residues: CASSGRGRVNQPQHF.

V and J are TRBV6-1 and TRBJ2-5; TCRdb designates TRBD1, a call that cannot be tested without DNA. In germline, CDR1 is MNHNS, CDR2 SASEGT. The CDR3 loop spans 15 amino acids. CDR3 sequence: CASSDLRDIKETQYF.

This chain connects TRBV29-1 to TRBJ1-2. CDR3 length: 15 amino acids. Germline CDR1 and CDR2: SQVTM and ANQGSEA. The chain's CDR3 is CSVARRAESAYGYTF.

This chain joins TRBV12-3 or TRBV12-4 and TRBJ2-3. The CDR3 extends over 15 amino acids. CDR3 sequence: CASSRNTGGPDTQYF.

The chain is built from TRBV20-1 and TRBJ1-2. The CDR3 contains 15 residues. CDR1 is DFQATT, CDR2 SNEGSKA, per germline (reference sequence). The CDR3 sequence is CSARERQAGGYGYTF.

The gene calls are TRBV7-2 and TRBJ1-1. The CDR3 is made up of 13 amino acids. Looked up from germline, CDR1 is SGHTA and CDR2 is FQGNSA. The CDR3 is CASSLSINYDAFF.